These 16 T cell receptor beta chains originate from one sample sequenced in a study of T-cell memory formation after mild COVID-19. One entry per CDR3 protein, called by TCRdb with MiXCR from the 5' RACE reads. The table records roughly 610,000 distinct CDR3 sequences, roughly 17% of them present only once. The specimen sequenced was PBMCs or a T cell subset sorted from them (not recorded which). These receptors were obtained from an adult woman who had mild COVID-19 (a few samples of this study predate the infection). Cell type and time point are not known.

The chain employs TRBV7-9 and TRBJ2-1, with D perhaps matching TRBD1 or TRBD2 (5 bases each). Germline CDR1 SEHNR, CDR2 FQNEAQ (reference sequence). The CDR3 loop spans 18 amino acids. Trimming stripped 4 bases from V and 6 bases from J, with 25 bases between. The CDR3 sequence: CASSSTTRDRLDFNEQFF. The CDR3 nucleotides are TGTGCCAGCAGCTCGACGACCCGGGACCGACTCGACTTCAATGAGCAGTTCTTC. The complete variable domain, with remaining parts taken from reference TRBV7-9 and TRBJ2-1, reads DTGVSQNPRHKITKRGQNVTFRCDPISEHNRLYWYRQTLGQGPEFLTYFQNEAQLEKSRLLSDRFSAERPKGSFSTLEIQRTEQGDSAMYLCASSSTTRDRLDFNEQFFGPGTRLTVL.

The chain combines TRBV11-2 with TRBJ1-2; the match to TRBD1 covers 11 bases. The ends lost 0 bases at V and 7 bases at J; junction bases unmatched: 4. Germline CDR1 is SGHAT and CDR2 is FQNNGV. The CDR3 contains 15 residues. The CDR3 nucleotides are TGTGCCAGCAGCTTAGATAGAGGGACAGGGGGTGGCTACACCTTC. This sequence encodes CASSLDRGTGGGYTF.

This clonotype occurred many times. The chain joins TRBV5-1 to TRBJ2-1; 8 nucleotides match TRBD1. This CDR3 has 14 residues. Per the germline V gene, CDR1 is SGHRS and CDR2 is YFSETQ. V was clipped by 4 bases and J by 3 bases; unmatched bases: 3. The CDR3 DNA reads as TGCGCCAGCAGCCCACAGGGGGGCTACAATGAGCAGTTCTTC. As protein: CASSPQGGYNEQFF.

The rearrangement joins TRBV12-3 or TRBV12-4 to TRBJ2-3, with TRBD2 identical over 7 bases. The CDR3 loop spans 13 amino acids. V was clipped by 2 bases and J by 7 bases; unmatched bases: 3. The CDR3 nucleotides read TGTGCCAGCAGTTTACTAGCGGCCAATACGCAGTATTTT. The encoded protein is CASSLLAANTQYF.

This clonotype was counted between two and nine times. V gene TRBV10-3 combines with J gene TRBJ2-3, with D maybe TRBD1 (5 bases). The CDR3 spans 15 residues. Germline V gene data show CDR1 as ENHRY and CDR2 as SYGVKD. With 2 bases removed from V and 0 bases from J, the gap between germline ends came to 9 bases. The CDR3 loop reads CAISEGQVSTDTQYF. The CDR3, as DNA: TGTGCCATCAGTGAGGGACAAGTTAGCACAGATACGCAGTATTTT.

This clonotype was recorded many times. The rearrangement joins TRBV18 to TRBJ2-1; 8 bases are a match to TRBD1. V trimming: 1 base; J trimming: 2 bases; junction bases outside the gene matches: 10. Germline CDR1 and CDR2: KGHSH and LQKENI. The CDR3 consists of 18 residues. CDR3 bases: TGTGCCAGCTCACCACTGCTCGGACAGGGAAGTACCTACAATGAGCAGTTCTTC. As protein: CASSPLLGQGSTYNEQFF.

This clonotype was observed a handful of times. V and J are TRBV2 and TRBJ2-3; no reliable D call. Deletions cut 6 bases from V and 9 bases from J, with 10 bases between. CDR1 SNHLY and CDR2 FYNNEI come from the germline V gene. The CDR3 extends over 11 amino acids. The CDR3 DNA reads TGTGCCAGCAGGATAGAAAGAACGCAGTATTTT. Encoded protein: CASRIERTQYF.

The chain carries TRBV7-6 and TRBJ2-7; 9 positions agree with TRBD1. The trim removed 2 bases at V and 5 bases at J, leaving 10 bases unmatched. The CDR3 loop spans 16 amino acids. Germline-derived CDR1 and CDR2 are SGHVS and FNYEAQ. The CDR3 region is CASSLLVGQGSHEQYF. In DNA form, the CDR3 reads TGTGCCAGCAGCTTACTAGTGGGACAGGGTTCCCACGAGCAGTACTTC.

This clonotype appeared a few times. The genes are TRBV3-1 and TRBJ2-7, with 12 nucleotides matching TRBD2. The CDR3 covers 16 residues. Germline V CDR1 and CDR2: LGHDT, YNNKEL (reference sequence). Trimming at V came to 3 bases and at J to 5 bases, leaving 8 bases not matched to a gene. CDR3 sequence reads: CASSQPRLAGEDEQYF. In DNA form, the CDR3 reads TGTGCCAGCAGCCAGCCCAGACTAGCGGGAGAGGACGAGCAGTACTTC.

This clonotype was seen more than once but under ten times. The V gene is TRBV5-1, the J gene TRBJ1-3; no clear D gene. Germline V CDR1 and CDR2: SGHRS, YFSETQ. This CDR3 region has 16 residues. V gave up 0 bases and J gave up 4 bases, with 14 bases separating them. For the CDR3, the DNA is TGCGCCAGCAGCTTGGCGGTCCTTGGCCCCGGAAACACCATATATTTT. Encoded protein: CASSLAVLGPGNTIYF. The full variable domain, its missing parts supplied by reference TRBV5-1 and TRBJ1-3, is KAGVTQTPRYLIKTRGQQVTLSCSPISGHRSVSWYQQTPGQGLQFLFEYFSETQRNKGNFPGRFSGRQFSNSRSEMNVSTLELGDSALYLCASSLAVLGPGNTIYFGEGSWLTVV.

This chain uses TRBV20-1 with TRBJ2-5, with 8 nucleotides matching TRBD1. Per the germline V gene, CDR1 is DFQATT and CDR2 is SNEGSKA (reference sequence). Trimming removed 3 bases from V and 4 bases from J; junction bases left unmatched: 7. The CDR3 consists of 14 residues. The CDR3 sequence is CSASFRGLGETQYF. In DNA, the CDR3 is TGCAGTGCTAGTTTCAGGGGGCTCGGAGAGACCCAGTACTTC.

This rearrangement joins TRBV5-1 to TRBJ2-5; 8 positions match TRBD1. CDR1 is SGHRS and CDR2 is YFSETQ in the germline V gene. The CDR3 is 15 amino acids. After removal of 2 bases from V and 6 bases from J, the junction contained 9 bases not matched to a gene. CDR3 in DNA: TGCGCCAGCAGCTTTAAAGGGACAGGCTCCCAGACCCAGTACTTC. The encoded protein is CASSFKGTGSQTQYF.

The chain is built from TRBV24-1 and TRBJ2-1, with D unresolved. Trimming pared 0 bases from V and 9 bases from J, leaving 8 bases between. This CDR3 region has 13 residues. Germline assignment: CDR1 KGHDR and CDR2 SFDVKD. Written as DNA, the CDR3 is TGTGCCACCAGTGATTTGGGCGATGGTGAGCAGTTCTTC. It codes for CATSDLGDGEQFF.

The chain recombines TRBV30 with TRBJ1-2; perhaps TRBD1 as D (6 bases). Germline assignment: CDR1 GTSNPN and CDR2 SVGIG (reference sequence). Trimming cost V 3 bases and J 6 bases, with 14 bases left between them. The CDR3 totals 13 residues. CDR3 sequence (DNA): TGTGCCTGGAGCCCGGACAGAGGACATGGCTACACCTTC. Translated, it gives CAWSPDRGHGYTF.

This rearrangement joins TRBV3-1 to TRBJ2-7, with 7 bases matching TRBD2. Per germline, CDR1 LGHDT and CDR2 YNNKEL (reference sequence). This CDR3 has 16 amino acids. Losses at the gene ends were 4 bases for V and 4 bases for J; bases not matched to a gene: 13. DNA for the CDR3: TGTGCCAGCAGCCCCGGGACTACGAGCGTAGTTTACGAGCAGTACTTC. Translation gives CASSPGTTSVVYEQYF.

The chain combines TRBV3-1 with TRBJ2-3; D not certain. The CDR3 contains 16 residues. V dropped 0 bases and J dropped 4 bases, with 14 bases sitting between them. In germline, CDR1 is LGHDT, CDR2 YNNKEL (reference sequence). CDR3 sequence: CASSQDVAKWADTQYF. In DNA form, the CDR3 reads TGTGCCAGCAGCCAAGATGTAGCTAAGTGGGCAGATACGCAGTATTTT.